This entry is about one TCR beta chain. With 2 bases removed from V and 1 base from J, the gap between germline ends came to 14 bases. The CDR3 is 16 residues long. The germline V gene encodes CDR1 MNHEY and CDR2 SVGAGI. This record belongs to a study of T cell changes during pregnancy in multiple sclerosis. The repertoire was sequenced with immunoSEQ multiplex PCR; TCRdb's copy has only in-frame clones and lacks some. There are around 69,000 clones in the sample; roughly 92% occur only once, and approximately 2% lies in the top ten. This TCR was sampled from a female donor in good health, enrolled as a control in a pregnancy study. This chain joins TRBV6-5 and TRBJ1-1, with D possibly TRBD1 on 5 matching bases. This specimen consisted of peripheral blood, obtained in the second trimester of pregnancy. CDR3 sequence: CASSYLVWGENTEAFF. As DNA, the CDR3 is TGTGCCAGCAGTTACCTTGTCTGGGGGGAGAACACTGAAGCTTTCTTT.